This is a list of T cell receptor beta chains from one sample in a study of T cell repertoires in ileal Crohn's disease. Using immunoSEQ multiplex PCR, the repertoire was profiled, and TCRdb retains in-frame clones only, with some absent. The sample has 55,000 to 65,000 clones; 85% to 90% are singletons. The sample was ileal tissue. All receptors come from an adult with Crohn's disease. Both conserved end residues are part of each CDR3. The D gene is left open where the match is weak. The size field is filled for only some rows; it gives once, few, many or a size class.

v_call: TRBV19
clone_size: .
d_call: TRBD1
j_call: TRBJ2-7
cdr3_aa: CASGRDRGYEQYF
cdr3_nt: TGTGCCAGTGGGCGCGACAGGGGTTACGAGCAGTACTTC

v_call: TRBV4-3
clone_size: .
d_call: .
j_call: TRBJ2-1
cdr3_aa: CASSQDLDSEQFF
cdr3_nt: TGCGCCAGCAGCCAAGATCTCGATAGTGAGCAGTTCTTC

v_call: TRBV9
clone_size: .
d_call: .
j_call: TRBJ1-1
cdr3_aa: CASSVEGTEAFF
cdr3_nt: TGTGCCAGCAGCGTAGAGGGGACTGAAGCTTTCTTT

v_call: TRBV11-2
clone_size: .
d_call: .
j_call: TRBJ1-2
cdr3_aa: CASRSLTGLYGYTF
cdr3_nt: TGTGCCAGCAGGTCATTGACAGGACTCTATGGCTACACCTTC

v_call: TRBV7-2
clone_size: .
d_call: .
j_call: TRBJ2-1
cdr3_aa: CASSPGTSSSYNEQFF
cdr3_nt: TGTGCCAGCAGCCCTGGGACTTCTAGCTCCTACAATGAGCAGTTCTTC

v_call: TRBV7-9
clone_size: few
d_call: .
j_call: TRBJ2-1
cdr3_aa: CASLRPNRNEQFF
cdr3_nt: TGTGCCAGCTTACGGCCTAACAGAAATGAGCAGTTCTTC

v_call: TRBV18
clone_size: .
d_call: .
j_call: TRBJ1-1
cdr3_aa: CASSPGHLNTEAFF
cdr3_nt: TGTGCCAGCTCACCGGGACACCTGAACACTGAAGCTTTCTTT

v_call: TRBV5-1
clone_size: .
d_call: .
j_call: TRBJ1-1
cdr3_aa: CASSLGFRPPLNTEAFF
cdr3_nt: TGCGCCAGCAGCTTGGGATTCAGGCCGCCCTTGAACACTGAAGCTTTCTTT

v_call: TRBV29-1
clone_size: once
d_call: .
j_call: TRBJ1-2
cdr3_aa: CSVAERAGTGYTF
cdr3_nt: TGCAGCGTTGCGGAAAGGGCGGGGACGGGCTACACCTTC

v_call: TRBV11-3
clone_size: .
d_call: TRBD2
j_call: TRBJ2-2
cdr3_aa: CASSSSASGALRNTGELFF
cdr3_nt: TGTGCCAGCAGCTCGTCAGCGAGCGGGGCCCTCCGGAACACCGGGGAGCTGTTTTTT

v_call: TRBV6-5
clone_size: .
d_call: .
j_call: TRBJ1-2
cdr3_aa: CASYANSPPYGYTF
cdr3_nt: TGTGCCAGCTACGCGAACAGCCCGCCCTATGGCTACACCTTC

v_call: TRBV29-1
clone_size: .
d_call: .
j_call: TRBJ2-7
cdr3_aa: CSVGPGSYEQYF
cdr3_nt: TGCAGCGTGGGGCCCGGGTCGTACGAGCAGTACTTC

v_call: TRBV18
clone_size: .
d_call: TRBD1
j_call: TRBJ1-5
cdr3_aa: CASSPTGAEPQHF
cdr3_nt: TGTGCCAGCTCACCTACAGGGGCTGAGCCCCAGCATTTT

v_call: TRBV5-1
clone_size: .
d_call: .
j_call: TRBJ1-1
cdr3_aa: CASSKSSGMNTEAFF
cdr3_nt: TGCGCCAGCAGCAAGTCCTCAGGCATGAACACTGAAGCTTTCTTT

v_call: TRBV19
clone_size: .
d_call: TRBD1
j_call: TRBJ1-5
cdr3_aa: CASSAGQGSIQPQHF
cdr3_nt: TGTGCCAGTAGTGCGGGACAGGGGTCGATTCAGCCCCAGCATTTT

v_call: TRBV27
clone_size: .
d_call: .
j_call: TRBJ1-4
cdr3_aa: CASSFGGGREKLFF
cdr3_nt: TGTGCCAGCAGTTTCGGCGGAGGGAGGGAAAAACTGTTTTTT

v_call: TRBV29-1
clone_size: .
d_call: TRBD1
j_call: TRBJ1-1
cdr3_aa: CSGRQGRTEAFF
cdr3_nt: TGCAGCGGACGACAGGGGAGAACTGAAGCTTTCTTT